This T cell receptor (beta chain) was sequenced in a study of cytomegalovirus exposure and HLA in healthy donors. Study-level findings and limits: A later analysis linked a missense variant in DCLRE1C to the trimming of TCR beta V and J genes. A few chains tied to CMV proved CMV antigen-specific in vitro. Despite most TCR sequences being rare, some public TCRs occurred in many donors.

PCR employed 60 Vbeta and 13 Jbeta primers. Profiling relied on immunoSEQ multiplex PCR, and the TCRdb table lists in-frame clones only, not all of them. The sample shows some 120,000 clones, about 74% of them seen only once. The CDR3 is 14 amino acids. Germline CDR1 SGHRS, CDR2 YFSETQ. V lost 0 bases and J lost 7, with 8 bases in between. This clone appeared once. Antigen specificity is unknown. The sequence derives from a woman aged 45-60 years in good health and CMV-seropositive. Sequences were obtained from PBMCs. The chain uses TRBV5-1 and TRBJ1-6; a possible D gene is TRBD1 (6 bases). The CDR3 region is CASSLAGENSPLHF. CDR3 DNA: TGCGCCAGCAGCTTGGCAGGGGAGAATTCACCCCTCCACTTT.